The rows below give T cell receptor beta chains drawn from one sample of a study of control samples from healthy donors and cancer patients. TCRdb keeps only in-frame clones here, not all; method: immunoSEQ multiplex PCR. The repertoire includes some 120,000 clones, about 90% of them detected once, and around 2% sits in the top ten. Sequenced input: blood. These receptors originate from a man between 18 and 29 years old in good health. CDR3s include the opening cysteine and the closing phenylalanine or tryptophan. D genes are given only for firm matches. Only part of the rows carry a size: once, few, many, or a class if the clone is expanded.

>-|TRBD1|TRBJ1-1|TRBV27
TGTGCCAGCAGTTATGGGACAGGGGGTATAAGGAGCACTGAAGCTTTCTTT
CASSYGTGGIRSTEAFF
>-|-|TRBJ2-3|TRBV11-2
TGTGCCACAATGGGCCGCAACGAAGATACGCAGTATTTT
CATMGRNEDTQYF
>few|-|TRBJ1-6|TRBV14
TGTGCCAGCCAGGGGATTTTGAATTCACCCCTCCACTTT
CASQGILNSPLHF
>-|-|TRBJ2-7|TRBV19
TGTGCCAGTAGTATAGTGGCGGGTAACTACGAGCAGTACTTC
CASSIVAGNYEQYF
>-|-|TRBJ1-5|TRBV24-1
TGTGCCACCAGTGATCCCCGGGCTTCTAGCAATCAGCCCCAGCATTTT
CATSDPRASSNQPQHF
>-|-|TRBJ2-5|TRBV19
TGTGCCAGTAGTACCCGGGACTTGCGGGCCCAAGAGACCCAGTACTTC
CASSTRDLRAQETQYF
>-|-|TRBJ2-1|TRBV4-1
TGCGCCAGCAGCCAAGAAAACTCATTGACTTACAATGAGCAGTTCTTC
CASSQENSLTYNEQFF
>-|TRBD1|TRBJ1-4|TRBV3-1/TRBV3-2
TGTGCCAGCAGCCAAGGAGGGGCAACCGGGACAGGGGGAGGAAAACTGTTTTTT
CASSQGGATGTGGGKLFF
>-|-|TRBJ1-1|TRBV4-3
TGCGCCAGCAGCCAAGAAAGGCAGAGAAACACTGAAGCTTTCTTT
CASSQERQRNTEAFF
>-|-|TRBJ2-7|TRBV5-1
TGCGCCAGCAGCTTGACCTCATACGAGCAGTACTTC
CASSLTSYEQYF
>-|-|TRBJ2-5|TRBV19
TGTGCCAGTAGTATTGCGAGCAAAGGGGGAGAGACCCAGTACTTC
CASSIASKGGETQYF
>-|-|TRBJ2-2|TRBV9
TGTGCCAGCAGCGACAGCTACACCGGGGAGCTGTTTTTT
CASSDSYTGELFF
>once|-|TRBJ2-7|TRBV7-8
TGTGCCAGCAGCTTAGGGACAGCGCAGTACTTC
CASSLGTAQYF
>-|-|TRBJ2-7|TRBV27
TGTGCCAGAGACTCCATATTTTTAGGAGACAAACAGGGAAGGGTGCGCGAGCAGTACTTC
CARDSIFLGDKQGRVREQYF
>once|-|TRBJ2-7|TRBV20-1
TGCAGTGCTAGTTGGCAACTCGAGCAGTACTTC
CSASWQLEQYF
>-|-|TRBJ2-7|TRBV6-2/TRBV6-3
TGTGCCAGCAGTAAGGGGATGGGCGAGCAGTACTTC
CASSKGMGEQYF
>-|-|TRBJ2-7|TRBV15
TGTGCCACCAGCAGAGATGTGATGTACGAGCAGTACTTC
CATSRDVMYEQYF
>-|TRBD1|TRBJ1-5|TRBV30
TGTGCCTGCCAGGGGGGACAGGGGGTAAATCAGCCCCAGCATTTT
CACQGGQGVNQPQHF
>-|-|TRBJ2-7|TRBV5-1
TGCGCCAGCAGCCCCGCGGGACGTACTAACTCCTACGAGCAGTACTTC
CASSPAGRTNSYEQYF
>once|-|TRBJ1-6|TRBV4-2
TGTGCCAGCAGCCAGACGTTTGAGGCTTCAAATTCACCCCTCCACTTT
CASSQTFEASNSPLHF
>-|TRBD2|TRBJ2-1|TRBV10-1
TGCGCCAGCAGTGAGCCCGGACTAGCGGGAGGAAAGAATGAGCAGTTCTTC
CASSEPGLAGGKNEQFF
>-|-|TRBJ1-3|TRBV28
TGTGCCGTCCCGGGGACCGGAAACACCATATATTTT
CAVPGTGNTIYF
>-|-|TRBJ2-1|TRBV28
TGTGCCAGCAGTTTAATTAACGACAATGAGCAGTTCTTC
CASSLINDNEQFF
>-|-|TRBJ2-5|TRBV28
TGTGCCAGCAGCCGGGACTCGAAGACCCAGTACTTC
CASSRDSKTQYF
>-|TRBD2|TRBJ2-3|TRBV29-1
TGCAGCGTTGAGGGGACCCTGACTAGCGGGAGCACAGATACGCAGTATTTT
CSVEGTLTSGSTDTQYF
>-|TRBD2|TRBJ2-7|TRBV4-1
TGCGCCAGCAGCCAAGGCATCCGCGGGACTACAGCCTCCTACGAGCAGTACTTC
CASSQGIRGTTASYEQYF
>-|TRBD2|TRBJ2-2|TRBV6-6
TGTGCCAGCAGTTACCCTAGCGGGAGGGCCACCGGGGAGCTGTTTTTT
CASSYPSGRATGELFF
>-|-|TRBJ2-7|TRBV28
TGTGCCAGCAGCCCAGGATACGAGCAGTACTTC
CASSPGYEQYF
>-|-|TRBJ1-1|TRBV7-9
TGTGCCAGCAGCGCAACCAGGGAGGGAGCTTTCTTT
CASSATREGAFF
>-|-|TRBJ2-2|TRBV7-9
TGTGCCAGTTCTGACGGACCGAACACCGGGGAGCTGTTTTTT
CASSDGPNTGELFF
>-|TRBD1|TRBJ1-5|TRBV19
TGTGCCAGTAGTTTTGGAGGGACAGGTAGAAATCAGCCCCAGCATTTT
CASSFGGTGRNQPQHF
>-|-|TRBJ1-2|TRBV5-4
TGTGCCAGCAGCTCCCGGACGGAACTATGGGGCTACACCTTC
CASSSRTELWGYTF
>-|TRBD1|TRBJ1-2|TRBV5-1
TGCGCCAGCAGCTCAGGGACAGGGAGTTTTGGCTACACCTTC
CASSSGTGSFGYTF
>-|-|TRBJ2-7|TRBV5-1
TGCGCCAGCAGCTTGGGGGGCTCCTCCACCTACGAGCAGTACTTC
CASSLGGSSTYEQYF
>-|-|TRBJ2-3|TRBV2
TGTGCCAGCAGTGAAATTACAGATACGCAGTATTTT
CASSEITDTQYF
>-|TRBD2|TRBJ2-1|TRBV14
TGTGCCAGCAGCCAAGGTTTTCTAGCGGGAGTTGACAATGAGCAGTTCTTC
CASSQGFLAGVDNEQFF
>-|TRBD1|TRBJ1-1|TRBV5-1
TGCGCCAGCAGCTTGAGGGGGACAGGGGATACTGAAGCTTTCTTT
CASSLRGTGDTEAFF
>-|-|TRBJ1-6|TRBV19
TGTGCCAGTAGTATGATTAGCGGCCTCCGGGTTAATTCACCCCTCCACTTT
CASSMISGLRVNSPLHF
>few|-|TRBJ2-7|TRBV6-5
TGTGCCAGCCTGGTACAGAACCTCGAGCAGTACTTC
CASLVQNLEQYF
>-|TRBD1|TRBJ2-7|TRBV5-1
TGCGCCAGCAGCTGGTCCGGGACAGGACCCCACGAGCAGTACTTC
CASSWSGTGPHEQYF
>-|TRBD1|TRBJ2-2|TRBV2
TGTGCCAGTGAGAAGGGGACAGGGGGAGACACCGGGGAGCTGTTTTTT
CASEKGTGGDTGELFF
>-|-|TRBJ2-3|TRBV6-5
TGTGCCAGCAGTTACTCCCCGGGGGAAACAGATACGCAGTATTTT
CASSYSPGETDTQYF
>-|TRBD1|TRBJ1-5|TRBV19
TGTGCCAGTAGTAAAATGACAGGGGGCAATCAGCCCCAGCATTTT
CASSKMTGGNQPQHF
>few|TRBD2|TRBJ2-3|TRBV5-1
TGCGCCAGCAGCTTCGGGACTAGCGGAGGGAAAGATACGCAGTATTTT
CASSFGTSGGKDTQYF
>few|-|TRBJ2-1|TRBV3-1/TRBV3-2
TGTGCCAGCAGCCAAGATCCACTACCCCACAATGAGCAGTTCTTC
CASSQDPLPHNEQFF
>-|-|TRBJ1-1|TRBV4-1
TGCGCCAGCAGCCAAGGGCAGGTTAGTTCGGCTTTCTTT
CASSQGQVSSAFF
>-|-|TRBJ2-3|TRBV4-3
TGCGCCAGCAGCCAAGCCAGCGGTCCTAGCACAGATACGCAGTATTTT
CASSQASGPSTDTQYF
>-|-|TRBJ1-3|TRBV28
TGTGCCAGCAGTCCGACCGGGCGGGGCGGAAACACCATATATTTT
CASSPTGRGGNTIYF
>once|-|TRBJ1-3|TRBV7-2
TGTGCCAGCAGCTTAGCCCGGGGGAGTGGAAACACCATATATTTT
CASSLARGSGNTIYF
>-|TRBD2|TRBJ2-7|TRBV10-3
TGTGCCATCAGCGAATACGGGACTAGCGGGAGGCTCCAGTTCCCCGAGCAGTACTTC
CAISEYGTSGRLQFPEQYF
>-|-|TRBJ2-2|TRBV5-1
TGCGCCAGCAGCTTAGGGACTGGAGGCCTAAACACCGGGGAGCTGTTTTTT
CASSLGTGGLNTGELFF
>once|-|TRBJ2-3|TRBV7-9
TGTGCCAGCAGCCAGGAACGCACAGATACGCAGTATTTT
CASSQERTDTQYF
>few|-|TRBJ1-3|TRBV28
TGTGCCAGCAGTGCCGGCCTTAACAAGGGAAACACCATATATTTT
CASSAGLNKGNTIYF
>once|-|TRBJ1-1|TRBV18
TGTGCCAGCGCTGGGGAGACAGGAGGCACTGAAGCTTTCTTT
CASAGETGGTEAFF
>-|-|TRBJ1-1|TRBV28
TGTGCCAGCAGCTACGACGCGTGGTCTCTCAACACTGAAGCTTTCTTT
CASSYDAWSLNTEAFF
>-|TRBD1|TRBJ1-1|TRBV30
TGTGCCTGGAGTGTTTTCAGGGGGCGATCTGAAGCTTTCTTT
CAWSVFRGRSEAFF